These 9 T cell receptor beta chains were sequenced from one sample in a study of blood T cell repertoires in COVID-19. The protocol was immunoSEQ multiplex PCR, while the TCRdb copy is restricted to in-frame clones and leaves out a portion. Among fewer than 120,000 clones listed, 75% to 80% were seen once. The sequencing sample was made of peripheral blood. Source of these receptors: a woman of 80 years or more with active or convalescent COVID-19.

The chain recombines TRBV6-2 or TRBV6-3 with TRBJ2-7; TRBD2 matches 14 bases. The CDR3 runs to 16 residues. Germline V gene sequence: CDR1 MNHEY, CDR2 SVGEGT. Trimming cost V 5 bases and J 3 bases; bases outside gene matches: 6. CDR3 sequence (DNA): TGTGCCAGCAGTGGACTAGCGGGAGGAGGGTACTACGAGCAGTACTTC. Its protein is CASSGLAGGGYYEQYF.

This clone was counted a single time. The V and J genes are TRBV19 and TRBJ1-6; possibly TRBD1 for D (6 bases). The germline V and J ends were trimmed by 6 bases and 7 bases, with 16 bases remaining between them. Germline CDR1 is LNHDA and CDR2 is SQIVND (reference sequence). The length of the CDR3 is 15 residues. This CDR3 reads CASRTGYDWNSPLHF. DNA of the CDR3: TGTGCCAGTAGGACAGGCTACGATTGGAATTCACCCCTCCACTTT.

The genes are TRBV7-3 and TRBJ2-1, with TRBD2 identical over 13 bases. Per the germline V gene, CDR1 is SGHTA and CDR2 is FQGTGA. V gave up 6 bases and J gave up 0 bases; unmatched junction bases: 8. The CDR3 loop spans 18 amino acids. The CDR3 coding sequence is TGTGCCAGCAGGTCGGGACTAGCGGGAAACAGCTCCTACAATGAGCAGTTCTTC. Translating it yields CASRSGLAGNSSYNEQFF. Drawing the rest from reference TRBV7-3 and TRBJ2-1, the complete variable domain is GAGVSQTPSNKVTEKGKYVELRCDPISGHTALYWYRQSLGQGPEFLIYFQGTGAADDSGLPNDRFFAVRPEGSVSTLKIQRTERGDSAVYLCASRSGLAGNSSYNEQFFGPGTRLTVL.

The V call is TRBV7-3, the J call TRBJ2-5, with D possibly TRBD2 on 5 matching bases. Germline V gene lookup returns CDR1 SGHTA and CDR2 FQGTGA. This CDR3 has 15 amino acids. V lost 6 bases, J lost 7 bases, and 21 bases lay in between. CDR3 region: CASSFTGGLEGTQYF. The CDR3 coding sequence is TGTGCCAGCAGTTTCACCGGCGGGCTAGAGGGGACCCAGTACTTC.

The chain links TRBV19 to TRBJ1-5, with 12 positions matching TRBD1. With 7 bases clipped from V and 7 bases from J, the junction kept 14 bases outside the gene matches. The CDR3 has 17 residues. Germline CDR1 and CDR2: LNHDA and SQIVND (reference sequence). The CDR3 loop reads CASNTILGQGARQPQHF. CDR3 nucleotides: TGTGCCAGTAACACTATATTGGGACAGGGGGCTCGGCAGCCCCAGCATTTT. Complete variable domain (other parts from reference TRBV19 and TRBJ1-5): DGGITQSPKYLFRKEGQNVTLSCEQNLNHDAMYWYRQDPGQGLRLIYYSQIVNDFQKGDIAEGYSVSREKKESFPLTVTSAQKNPTAFYLCASNTILGQGARQPQHFGDGTRLSIL.

This clone was seen once. J is TRBJ2-7 and V is TRBV29-1; 16 bases align to TRBD2. Germline CDR1 and CDR2: SQVTM and ANQGSEA. The CDR3 consists of 17 residues. V shed 6 bases, J shed 5 bases, and the junction held 13 bases outside the gene matches. In nucleotides, the CDR3 is TGCAGCGTCTCGGGACTAGCGGGAGGGCCGGCTTTTGACGAGCAGTACTTC. This sequence encodes CSVSGLAGGPAFDEQYF.

The chain links TRBV14 to TRBJ2-5; the D is unclear. The V end lost 1 base, the J end lost 2 bases, and 8 bases lay between the germline ends. This CDR3 is 14 amino acids long. Per germline, CDR1 SGHDN and CDR2 FVKESK. Here the CDR3 reads CASSQGARQETQYF. The DNA of the CDR3 is TGTGCCAGCAGCCAAGGGGCCAGGCAAGAGACCCAGTACTTC. The full variable domain, rest sourced from reference TRBV14 and TRBJ2-5, is EAGVTQFPSHSVIEKGQTVTLRCDPISGHDNLYWYRRVMGKEIKFLLHFVKESKQDESGMPNNRFLAERTGGTYSTLKVQPAELEDSGVYFCASSQGARQETQYFGPGTRLLVL.

The table lists this clone with a few counts. The V call is TRBV5-4, the J call TRBJ1-2; 7 bases are shared with TRBD1. Losses at the gene ends were 3 bases for V and 4 bases for J; bases not matched to a gene: 6. CDR3 size: 14 residues. Germline V gives CDR1 SGHNT, CDR2 YYREEE (reference sequence). DNA for the CDR3: TGTGCCAGCAGCTCCGGGACAGCCTCCTATGGCTACACCTTC. This encodes CASSSGTASYGYTF.

The J gene is TRBJ2-7, the V gene TRBV7-2; 11 bases agree with TRBD2. The CDR3 spans 15 residues. V dropped 5 bases and J dropped 1; count of bases not matched to a gene: 4. Germline lookup yields CDR1 SGHTA and CDR2 FQGNSA. DNA for the CDR3: TGTGCCAGCAGCCAACTAGCGGGGGAATCCTACGAGCAGTACTTC. It is translated as CASSQLAGESYEQYF. Supplemented by reference TRBV7-2 and TRBJ2-7, the full variable domain reads GAGVSQSPSNKVTEKGKDVELRCDPISGHTALYWYRQSLGQGLEFLIYFQGNSAPDKSGLPSDRFSAERTGGSVSTLTIQRTQQEDSAVYLCASSQLAGESYEQYFGPGTRLTVT.